These 29 T cell receptor beta chains were sequenced from one sample in a study of T cell repertoires in cytomegalovirus infection. No antigens are known for them. TCRdb reprocessed the reads with MiXCR, giving one entry per CDR3 protein. The profile shows about 700,000 distinct CDR3 sequences, around a third of them singletons. The specimen comprised cultured PBMCs, sampled from culture after CMV antigen stimulation. Source of these receptors: a human donor in good health (CMV status not recorded). Some clones in this sample may be carry-over from other donors' samples.

The chain is built from TRBV7-2 and TRBJ1-5; D uncertain. The CDR3 sequence is 14 residues long. The germline V gene encodes CDR1 SGHTA and CDR2 FQGNSA. V was shortened by 0 bases and J by 4 bases, with 7 bases between the two germline ends. CDR3 in DNA: TGTGCCAGCAGCTTAGCGGGGTGGAATCAGCCCCAGCATTTT. Its translation: CASSLAGWNQPQHF.

The rearrangement joins TRBV7-2 to TRBJ2-1; no reliable D call. With 3 bases removed from V and 7 bases from J, the gap between germline ends came to 22 bases. The CDR3 covers 17 residues. Germline V lookup: CDR1 SGHTA, CDR2 FQGNSA. CDR3 loop: CASSLTRARPLVNEQFF. CDR3 DNA sequence: TGTGCCAGCAGCTTGACCCGAGCGAGGCCCCTAGTAAATGAGCAGTTCTTC.

The V and J genes are TRBV7-2 and TRBJ1-2; D perhaps matches TRBD1 (5 bases). Trimming pared 2 bases from V and 4 bases from J, leaving 14 bases between. The CDR3 totals 15 residues. CDR1 and CDR2 from the germline V gene are SGHTA and FQGNSA. CDR3 region: CASSLYFRDSYGYTF. The CDR3 DNA sequence: TGTGCCAGCAGCTTATATTTTCGGGACTCCTATGGCTACACCTTC.

The rearrangement uses TRBV7-9 and TRBJ2-3; 7 nucleotides match TRBD2. This CDR3 region has 15 residues. Germline CDR1 is SEHNR and CDR2 is FQNEAQ (reference sequence). Germline trimming cut 6 bases from V and 3 bases from J; bases unmatched to any gene: 9. The CDR3 protein is CASRVGGRVTDTQYF. For the CDR3, the DNA is TGTGCCAGCAGGGTTGGCGGGAGAGTTACAGATACGCAGTATTTT. The full variable domain, completed using reference TRBV7-9 and TRBJ2-3, is DTGVSQNPRHKITKRGQNVTFRCDPISEHNRLYWYRQTLGQGPEFLTYFQNEAQLEKSRLLSDRFSAERPKGSFSTLEIQRTEQGDSAMYLCASRVGGRVTDTQYFGPGTRLTVL.

The chain has TRBV19 and TRBJ2-7; D may be TRBD1 (6 bases). The CDR3 sequence is 14 residues long. The V and J ends lost 9 bases and 7 bases respectively, with 22 bases between them. Germline CDR1 LNHDA, CDR2 SQIVND (reference sequence). The CDR3 sequence is CARSFRDIFLEQYF. DNA for the CDR3: TGTGCCAGGAGTTTCCGGGACATTTTTTTAGAGCAGTACTTC.

This clonotype was observed a few times. The chain links TRBV7-6 to TRBJ2-3; no definite D call. Trimming took 1 base from V and 4 from J, leaving 6 bases between them. Looked up from germline, CDR1 is SGHVS and CDR2 is FNYEAQ. The CDR3 contains 13 residues. The CDR3 bases are TGTGCCAGCAGCTTAGGGTGGGCAGATACGCAGTATTTT. It translates to CASSLGWADTQYF.

V and J are TRBV6-1 and TRBJ2-3; a possible D gene is TRBD2 (5 bases). The CDR3 has 14 residues. V dropped 8 bases and J dropped 6 bases, with 18 bases sitting between them. Germline V CDR1 and CDR2: MNHNS, SASEGT. The CDR3 spells CASSRDSARDTQYF. The CDR3, as DNA: TGTGCCAGCTCCCGGGATTCCGCTAGGGATACGCAGTATTTT.

The table lists this clonotype with a few counts. This chain links TRBV10-3 with TRBJ1-3; D remains unclear. Germline V gene lookup returns CDR1 ENHRY and CDR2 SYGVKD. V lost 7 bases to trimming and J lost 7 bases, with 8 bases between them. The CDR3 is 11 residues long. CDR3 loop: CAIKGLNTIYF. Written as DNA, the CDR3 is TGTGCCATCAAGGGTTTGAACACCATATATTTT.

To note about this clonotype: This may arise from a read error, as a much more abundant clone is one base away. The chain has TRBV7-2 and TRBJ2-5, with D maybe TRBD1 (7 bases). The germline V gene encodes CDR1 SGHTA and CDR2 FQGNSA. CDR3 length: 15 amino acids. The CDR3 spells CASSLGGTDQETQCF. The CDR3 nucleotides read TGTGCCAGCAGCTTAGGCGGGACAGACCAAGAGACCCAGTGCTTC.

This clonotype was found a few times. This chain connects TRBV6-1 to TRBJ2-5; possible D gene TRBD1, 5 bases. Per the germline V gene, CDR1 is MNHNS and CDR2 is SASEGT. V lost 10 bases, J lost 2 bases, and 17 bases lay in between. This CDR3 comprises 14 residues. CDR3 region: CATNLDRLQETQYF. CDR3 nucleotide sequence: TGTGCCACCAACCTAGACAGACTTCAAGAGACCCAGTACTTC.

The chain combines TRBV7-6 with TRBJ1-4; possibly TRBD1 for D (5 bases). This CDR3 spans 13 amino acids. The germline V gene has CDR1 SGHVS and CDR2 FNYEAQ. Trimming took off 5 bases at V and 13 bases at J, with 17 bases between the two ends. CDR3 nucleotide sequence: TGTGCCAGCAGCGACAGCGCCAAGCTAGGACTGTTTTTT. It is translated as CASSDSAKLGLFF.

This clonotype occurred a few times. The junction does not match germline at one end; this may be a read error. The chain couples TRBV12-3 or TRBV12-4 to TRBJ2-7, with 9 bases lining up with TRBD1. The CDR3 consists of 18 residues. CDR3 DNA sequence: TGTGCCAGCACCTTCATCGTCCCCGGGACAGGGAACTCCCACGAGCAGTACTTC. Amino acid sequence: CASTFIVPGTGNSHEQYF.

The J gene is TRBJ2-1, the V gene TRBV6-2 or TRBV6-3; 12 bases align to TRBD2. Trimming removed 7 bases from V and 7 bases from J; junction bases left unmatched: 11. Looked up from germline, CDR1 is MNHEY and CDR2 is SVGEGT. The CDR3 runs 16 residues. The CDR3 loop is CASTPNRLAGGNEQFF. The CDR3 coding sequence is TGTGCCAGCACCCCCAATCGGCTAGCGGGAGGGAATGAGCAGTTCTTC.

This clonotype was found a few times. The chain couples TRBV7-6 to TRBJ2-2, with 10 nucleotides matching TRBD2. This CDR3 has 17 amino acids. Germline V gives CDR1 SGHVS, CDR2 FNYEAQ. V lost 6 bases, J lost 1 base, and 8 bases stayed unmatched. The CDR3 sequence: CASRPGLAKRNTGELFF. CDR3 sequence (DNA): TGTGCCAGCAGACCGGGACTAGCGAAAAGGAACACCGGGGAGCTGTTTTTT. Supplemented by reference TRBV7-6 and TRBJ2-2, the full variable domain reads GAGVSQSPRYKVTKRGQDVALRCDPISGHVSLYWYRQALGQGPEFLTYFNYEAQQDKSGLPNDRFSAERPEGSISTLTIQRTEQRDSAMYRCASRPGLAKRNTGELFFGEGSRLTVL.

The V and J genes are TRBV27 and TRBJ2-3, with 9 bases matching TRBD2. The germline V gene encodes CDR1 MNHEY and CDR2 SMNVEV (reference sequence). With 5 bases clipped from V and 2 bases from J, the junction kept 17 bases outside the gene matches. The CDR3 sequence is 19 residues long. The CDR3 loop reads CASSHPAERGVPLTDTQYF. The CDR3 nucleotides read TGTGCCAGCAGTCACCCGGCGGAGCGGGGGGTTCCTCTCACAGATACGCAGTATTTT.

The chain carries TRBV7-9 and TRBJ1-4; 9 bases agree with TRBD1. V was pared by 5 bases and J by 7 bases, with 11 bases of the junction left unmatched. Germline CDR1 and CDR2: SEHNR and FQNEAQ (reference sequence). CDR3 length: 16 amino acids. As DNA, the CDR3 is TGTGCCAGCAGCCCCCAAGGGGGACAGGGCGGTGAAAAACTGTTTTTT. Translated, it gives CASSPQGGQGGEKLFF.

Ten or more counts support this clonotype. The V and J genes are TRBV7-2 and TRBJ2-3; D remains unclear. V lost 1 base and J lost 4, with 12 bases in between. The CDR3 length is 15 residues. Germline loops: CDR1 SGHTA, CDR2 FQGNSA. The CDR3 loop is CASSLGGRSADTQYF. For the CDR3, the DNA is TGTGCCAGCAGCTTAGGAGGCCGTAGTGCAGATACGCAGTATTTT.

Comment on this clonotype: At one boundary the junction diverges from the germline segment, which might be a read error. The V and J genes are TRBV5-3 and TRBJ2-7; D is unclear. TRBV5-3 is sorted into the ORF group, with uncertain function. The CDR3 spans 13 residues. CDR3 amino acids: CASSLSGRDEQYF. In DNA, the CDR3 is TGTGCCAGCAGCTTGAGTGGTCGGGACGAGCAGTACTTC.

This clonotype occurred a few times. The chain couples TRBV28 to TRBJ1-2; the D gene is possibly TRBD1 (5 bases). From germline, CDR1 is MDHEN and CDR2 SYDVKM. V was clipped by 4 bases and J by 6 bases, with 15 bases between them. The CDR3 has 14 residues. The CDR3: CASSSDTPWDGYTF. Here the CDR3 DNA reads TGTGCCAGCAGTTCGGACACCCCATGGGATGGCTACACCTTC.

The CDR3 loop is CASSHPGFGGTEAFF. The CDR3 DNA is TGCGCCAGCAGCCATCCCGGGTTCGGTGGAACTGAAGCTTTCTTT. The chain links TRBV4-1 to TRBJ1-1; no definite D call. The CDR3 totals 15 residues. V lost 3 bases and J lost 5, with 16 bases in between. Germline CDR1 MGHRA, CDR2 YSYEKL.

The J gene is TRBJ2-1, the V gene TRBV19; the D is unclear. The germline V gene has CDR1 LNHDA and CDR2 SQIVND (reference sequence). V was trimmed by 5 bases and J by 5 bases, leaving 13 bases between them. The CDR3 has 14 residues. Here the CDR3 DNA reads TGTGCCAGTAGTTCTCGGCTCTCTCACAATGAGCAGTTCTTC. It codes for CASSSRLSHNEQFF.

This chain connects TRBV4-1 to TRBJ1-2; D might be TRBD1 (6 bases). The CDR3 contains 17 residues. V was shortened by 1 base and J by 7 bases, with 22 bases between the two germline ends. Germline lookup yields CDR1 MGHRA and CDR2 YSYEKL. The CDR3 protein is CASSQVQAFMGGGGYTF. Here the CDR3 DNA reads TGCGCCAGCAGCCAAGTCCAAGCGTTTATGGGAGGGGGTGGCTACACCTTC.

The rearrangement links TRBV20-1 to TRBJ1-2; possibly TRBD1 for D (6 bases). Germline V gene data show CDR1 as DFQATT and CDR2 as SNEGSKA (reference sequence). The CDR3 spans 13 residues. Trimming stripped 1 base from V and 6 bases from J, with 12 bases between. For the CDR3, the DNA is TGCAGTGCTAGAGTCCCCAGGGGAAATGGCTACACCTTC. This gives the protein CSARVPRGNGYTF.

The sample holds a few counts of this clonotype. V usage is TRBV10-3 and J usage is TRBJ1-2, with a tentative D call TRBD1 (5 bases). CDR3 length: 14 residues. V lost 2 bases to trimming and J lost 2 bases, with 9 bases between them. Looked up from germline, CDR1 is ENHRY and CDR2 is SYGVKD. The CDR3 sequence is CAISEMDINYGYTF. The CDR3 DNA follows: TGTGCCATCAGTGAGATGGACATAAACTATGGCTACACCTTC.

The V call is TRBV7-3, the J call TRBJ2-1; TRBD2 aligns across 7 bases. The CDR3 consists of 11 residues. J gave up 8 bases and V 8 bases, and 3 bases lay outside the gene matches. Germline CDR1 SGHTA, CDR2 FQGTGA. This chain's CDR3 is CASAGEDEQFF. In DNA form, the CDR3 reads TGTGCCAGCGCGGGAGAAGATGAGCAGTTCTTC.

The rearrangement links TRBV20-1 to TRBJ1-3; D uncertain. CDR3 length: 13 residues. Trimming cost V 4 bases and J 1 base, with 8 bases left between them. Per germline, CDR1 DFQATT and CDR2 SNEGSKA (reference sequence). The CDR3 region is CSATYSSGNTIYF. Written as DNA, the CDR3 is TGCAGTGCTACATACTCGTCTGGAAACACCATATATTTT.

In its sample, this clonotype was seen a few times. The CDR3 region is CATSRTGNSYEQYF. The CDR3 coding sequence is TGTGCCACCAGCCGAACAGGGAACTCCTACGAGCAGTACTTC. V gene TRBV15 combines with J gene TRBJ2-7; a weak D match, TRBD1 (6 bases). The V gene lost 5 bases and the J gene lost 0 bases, with 11 bases spanning the gap. The CDR3 consists of 14 residues. Germline values: CDR1 LNHNV, CDR2 YYDKDF (reference sequence).

This clonotype has just a few counts. The chain links TRBV7-6 to TRBJ2-3; D is unclear. Germline CDR1 is SGHVS and CDR2 is FNYEAQ. This CDR3 spans 13 amino acids. V lost 3 bases and J 5 bases, leaving 9 bases between the germline ends. The CDR3 nucleotides are TGTGCCAGCAGCTTTTCATGGCAAGATACGCAGTATTTT. It is translated as CASSFSWQDTQYF.

The genes are TRBV20-1 and TRBJ1-5; the match to TRBD1 covers 8 bases. The V segment lost 7 bases and the J segment 1 base; nucleotides outside the gene matches: 6. The CDR3 runs to 14 residues. Per the germline V gene, CDR1 is DFQATT and CDR2 is SNEGSKA (reference sequence). The CDR3 nucleotides read TGCAGTGTTGGACAGGGTACGAGCAATCAGCCCCAGCATTTT. It encodes CSVGQGTSNQPQHF.